These 14 T cell receptor beta chains originate from one sample sequenced in a study of cytomegalovirus exposure and HLA in healthy donors. The PCR employed 60 Vbeta primers together with 13 Jbeta primers. Sequenced by immunoSEQ multiplex PCR; TCRdb stores in-frame clones only, minus some. The top ten hold about 1.7% of the sample, which has under 200,000 clones, approximately 80% seen once. Sequencing input: PBMCs. The receptors here all came from a woman aged 18 to 35 in good health and CMV-seronegative.

This chain uses TRBV7-9 with TRBJ2-1; D is unclear. Trimming pared 3 bases from V and 4 bases from J, leaving 16 bases between. Germline V lookup: CDR1 SEHNR, CDR2 FQNEAQ (reference sequence). CDR3 length: 16 amino acids. This CDR3 reads CASSFTFQDLYNEQFF. The CDR3 bases are TGTGCCAGCAGCTTCACTTTCCAAGATTTGTACAATGAGCAGTTCTTC.

The rearrangement joins TRBV5-1 to TRBJ2-7; 10 bases are a match to TRBD1. The V segment lost 5 bases and the J segment 3 bases; nucleotides outside the gene matches: 5. Germline V gene lookup returns CDR1 SGHRS and CDR2 YFSETQ. This CDR3 region has 14 residues. Here the CDR3 DNA reads TGCGCCAGCAGGGTTGGGACAGGGGTCTACGAGCAGTACGTC. Its protein is CASRVGTGVYEQYV.

The chain is built from TRBV5-1 and TRBJ2-7; D is ambiguous. Trimming shortened V by 4 bases and J by 3 bases, and 20 bases separated the two germline ends. There are 16 residues in the CDR3. Germline values: CDR1 SGHRS, CDR2 YFSETQ. The CDR3 region is CASSPTPVGDFYEQYF. For the CDR3, the DNA is TGCGCCAGCAGCCCAACCCCGGTAGGTGACTTCTACGAGCAGTACTTC.

The chain employs TRBV28 and TRBJ2-2, with no clear D. Trimming cost V 6 bases and J 0 bases, with 11 bases left between them. The CDR3 has 15 residues. Germline assignment: CDR1 MDHEN and CDR2 SYDVKM. This chain's CDR3 is CASSPPLSNTGELFF. The CDR3 coding sequence is TGTGCCAGCAGCCCTCCGCTATCGAACACCGGGGAGCTGTTTTTT.

V and J are TRBV5-1 and TRBJ2-2; 8 bases are shared with TRBD1. The CDR3 covers 16 residues. The germline V gene has CDR1 SGHRS and CDR2 YFSETQ. Trimming cost V 4 bases and J 4 bases; bases outside gene matches: 9. The DNA for the CDR3 is TGCGCCAGCAGCATCGCTCAGGGGGCGGTCACCGGGGAGCTGTTTTTT. Its protein is CASSIAQGAVTGELFF.

This chain connects TRBV7-2 to TRBJ1-1, with 10 bases lining up with TRBD1. The CDR3 extends over 16 amino acids. Per germline, CDR1 SGHTA and CDR2 FQGNSA. V was clipped by 3 bases and J by 5 bases; unmatched bases: 9. Written as DNA, the CDR3 is TGTGCCAGCAGCTTCCAGCACGGGACAGGGGTAACTGAAGCTTTCTTT. It yields the protein CASSFQHGTGVTEAFF.

The chain links TRBV28 to TRBJ2-1; possibly TRBD2 for D (6 bases). The germline V and J ends were trimmed by 8 bases and 1 base, with 21 bases remaining between them. CDR3 length equals 17 residues. Germline V gives CDR1 MDHEN, CDR2 SYDVKM. DNA for the CDR3: TGTGCCAGCGAACGGGAGAGGGCCGTATATTCCTACAATGAGCAGTTCTTC. Translation: CASERERAVYSYNEQFF.

Regarding this clone: Other DNA sequences in the same sample also yield this CDR3. The chain joins TRBV5-1 to TRBJ1-2, with 9 bases aligning to TRBD1. This CDR3 has 14 amino acids. Per the germline V gene, CDR1 is SGHRS and CDR2 is YFSETQ. V was pared by 4 bases and J by 2 bases, with 3 bases of the junction left unmatched. The CDR3 loop reads CASSTGQGNYGYTF. Written as DNA, the CDR3 is TGCGCCAGCAGCACCGGACAGGGGAACTATGGCTACACCTTC.

This chain uses TRBV6-1 with TRBJ1-2; 10 bases align to TRBD1. The CDR3 has 15 residues. From germline, CDR1 is MNHNS and CDR2 SASEGT. V shed 5 bases, J shed 1 base, and the junction held 4 bases outside the gene matches. The CDR3 sequence: CASSWWTGGNYGYTF. The CDR3 region has the DNA TGTGCCAGCAGTTGGTGGACAGGGGGTAACTATGGCTACACCTTC.

V and J are TRBV5-3 and TRBJ2-1; D ambiguous. TRBV5-3 is an open reading frame whose function is uncertain. The CDR3 loop spans 19 amino acids. Trimming took off 0 bases at V and 0 bases at J, with 19 bases between the two ends. The CDR3 sequence: CARSLEVYRSKSSYNEQFF. The CDR3 DNA is TGTGCCAGAAGCTTGGAAGTCTACCGAAGTAAGAGCTCCTACAATGAGCAGTTCTTC.

The chain is built from TRBV4-3 and TRBJ2-5, with a possible D match to TRBD1 (5 bases). The ends were cut back, 1 base at V and 5 bases at J, with 14 bases in the middle. The germline gives CDR1 LGHNA, CDR2 YSLEER. This CDR3 comprises 15 residues. The CDR3 reads CASSQVLQTAETQYF. The CDR3 DNA sequence: TGCGCCAGCAGCCAAGTCTTACAGACAGCCGAGACCCAGTACTTC.

DNA for the CDR3: TGCGCCAGCAGTGAGTCAGGGGGAAACTATGGCTACACCTTC. It codes for CASSESGGNYGYTF. The chain couples TRBV10-2 to TRBJ1-2; D is possibly TRBD1 (6 bases). Trimming left V 0 bases short and J 2 bases short, with 7 bases between. Germline CDR1 is WSHSY and CDR2 is SAAADI. The CDR3 has 14 amino acids.

This chain connects TRBV7-9 to TRBJ2-1; D may be TRBD2 (7 bases). Trimming shortened V by 6 bases and J by 0 bases, and 18 bases separated the two germline ends. The CDR3 extends over 17 amino acids. CDR1 and CDR2 from the germline V gene are SEHNR and FQNEAQ (reference sequence). The CDR3 loop is CASRGGDTVDSYNEQFF. The CDR3 bases are TGTGCCAGCAGAGGGGGGGACACCGTTGACTCCTACAATGAGCAGTTCTTC. Complete variable domain (other parts from reference TRBV7-9 and TRBJ2-1): DTGVSQNPRHKITKRGQNVTFRCDPISEHNRLYWYRQTLGQGPEFLTYFQNEAQLEKSRLLSDRFSAERPKGSFSTLEIQRTEQGDSAMYLCASRGGDTVDSYNEQFFGPGTRLTVL.

The chain employs TRBV7-2 and TRBJ1-2, with D perhaps TRBD1 (5 bases). Per the germline V gene, CDR1 is SGHTA and CDR2 is FQGNSA. This CDR3 region has 12 residues. The V end was cut by 5 bases, the J end by 8 bases, with 12 bases between. CDR3 residues: CASSQGKGGYTF. For the CDR3, the DNA is TGTGCCAGCAGCCAGGGTAAAGGAGGCTACACCTTC.